The 19 T cell receptor beta chains given below trace back to one sample, sequenced in a study of naive and memory T cell subsets. Whole-study results and caveats: Especially in CD8 cells, naive repertoires contained a few larger clonotypes, possibly CD45RA-re-expressing memory cells.

Both TRBC1 and TRBC2 were covered by a beta constant-region primer of two equimolar oligonucleotides. The ligated cDNA underwent four PCR rounds using SP2 and nested alpha and beta constant-region primers. TCRdb reanalysed the UMI-ligation and nested PCR reads using MiXCR and keeps one entry per CDR3 protein. The sample shows roughly 83,000 distinct CDR3 sequences, around 11% of them seen only once. For these receptors, no antigen is known. The sequenced sample consisted of naive CD4+ T cells from blood. Source of these receptors: a human donor in good health.

The chain uses TRBV5-1 and TRBJ1-2; the D is unclear. V was cut by 0 bases and J by 2 bases, with 11 bases left in between. The germline V gene encodes CDR1 SGHRS and CDR2 YFSETQ. The CDR3 has 15 amino acids. The CDR3 loop reads CASSLVGYPNYGYTF. The CDR3 coding sequence is TGCGCCAGCAGCTTGGTGGGGTATCCCAACTATGGCTACACCTTC.

This clonotype was observed many times. The CDR3 bases are TGTGCCAGTAGTATCCCCAAGGGACAGCCCCAGCATTTT. Protein sequence: CASSIPKGQPQHF. The rearrangement links TRBV19 to TRBJ1-5, with D unresolved. The V gene's germline CDR1 is LNHDA and CDR2 SQIVND (reference sequence). The CDR3 loop spans 13 amino acids. The V end was cut by 3 bases, the J end by 7 bases, with 10 bases between.

This clonotype was seen only a few times. The V gene is TRBV12-3 or TRBV12-4, the J gene TRBJ2-7; 8 bases are a match to TRBD2. This CDR3 has 14 residues. V shed 6 bases and J 3 bases; nucleotides not matched to a gene: 7. The CDR3 loop reads CASSLGAGGYEQYF. CDR3 sequence (DNA): TGTGCCAGCAGCCTCGGGGCGGGAGGCTACGAGCAGTACTTC.

V and J are TRBV7-9 and TRBJ1-1; no clear D. The length of the CDR3 is 14 residues. V dropped 5 bases and J dropped 0 bases, with 10 bases sitting between them. Germline values: CDR1 SEHNR, CDR2 FQNEAQ (reference sequence). CDR3: CASSPDRVNTEAFF. The CDR3 DNA reads as TGTGCCAGCAGCCCCGACCGAGTGAACACTGAAGCTTTCTTT.

This clonotype has more than one count but fewer than ten. The chain is built from TRBV11-2 and TRBJ2-5, with D perhaps being TRBD1 or TRBD2 (5 bases each). Trimming stripped 5 bases from V and 7 bases from J, with 17 bases between. CDR1 is SGHAT, CDR2 FQNNGV, per germline. This CDR3 is built from 14 residues. The CDR3 DNA is TGTGCCAGCAGCCCTCGAGGGGAGATTGGGACCCAGTACTTC. This translates into CASSPRGEIGTQYF. Combining the CDR3 with reference TRBV11-2 and TRBJ2-5 gives the whole variable domain EAGVAQSPRYKIIEKRQSVAFWCNPISGHATLYWYQQILGQGPKLLIQFQNNGVVDDSQLPKDRFSAERLKGVDSTLKIQPAKLEDSAVYLCASSPRGEIGTQYFGPGTRLLVL.

The V and J genes are TRBV18 and TRBJ1-1, with 9 nucleotides matching TRBD1. The CDR3 is 16 amino acids. Germline V gene sequence: CDR1 KGHSH, CDR2 LQKENI. The ends lost 6 bases at V and 0 bases at J; junction bases unmatched: 8. The CDR3 region is CASSPLRDRVNTEAFF. As DNA, the CDR3 is TGTGCCAGCTCTCCCCTCCGGGACAGGGTGAACACTGAAGCTTTCTTT.

At least ten counts were recorded for this clonotype. The chain joins TRBV24-1 to TRBJ2-5; TRBD2 might be the D (6 bases). V was clipped by 3 bases and J by 4 bases, with 14 bases between them. The CDR3 is made up of 15 amino acids. Germline CDR1 is KGHDR and CDR2 is SFDVKD. The CDR3 protein is CATSDPRDLAETQYF. CDR3 coding DNA: TGTGCCACCAGTGATCCGCGGGACCTGGCAGAGACCCAGTACTTC.

The chain is built from TRBV6-1 and TRBJ1-6; a possible D gene is TRBD1 (5 bases). This CDR3 region has 15 residues. From germline, CDR1 is MNHNS and CDR2 SASEGT. Trimming shortened V by 2 bases and J by 7 bases, and 12 bases separated the two germline ends. The CDR3 spells CASSELGPANSPLHF. CDR3 coding DNA: TGTGCCAGCAGTGAACTGGGACCGGCGAATTCACCCCTCCACTTT.

In this sample, this clonotype turned up a few times. The CDR3 coding sequence is TGTGCCAGCAGCCACGGGGTATCCCCGGACTACGAGCAGTACTTC. Its protein product is CASSHGVSPDYEQYF. The rearrangement links TRBV7-2 to TRBJ2-7, with D perhaps matching TRBD2 (5 bases). CDR1 and CDR2 (germline): SGHTA, FQGNSA. CDR3 length equals 15 residues. V lost 5 bases and J 3 bases, leaving 17 bases between the germline ends.

This chain uses TRBV12-3 or TRBV12-4 with TRBJ1-5; TRBD1 matches 8 bases. The V and J ends lost 5 bases and 7 bases, in that order; junction bases with no gene match: 7. There are 14 residues in the CDR3. CDR3 sequence: CASSRTGSGQPQHF. The DNA for the CDR3 is TGTGCCAGCAGTCGGACAGGGTCCGGCCAGCCCCAGCATTTT.

This clonotype was picked up many times. The V call is TRBV9, the J call TRBJ2-7; no firm D call. Germline CDR1 SGDLS, CDR2 YYNGEE. This CDR3 region has 12 residues. The V gene lost 0 bases and the J gene lost 2 bases, with 3 bases spanning the gap. The CDR3 coding sequence is TGTGCCAGCAGCGTAGTTACCTACGAGCAGTACTTC. This translates into CASSVVTYEQYF.

The genes are TRBV29-1 and TRBJ1-2; D perhaps matches TRBD1 (6 bases). Trimming pared 7 bases from V and 0 bases from J, leaving 12 bases between. The CDR3 is 13 residues long. Germline lookup yields CDR1 SQVTM and CDR2 ANQGSEA. The CDR3 sequence: CSGGADTNYGYTF. CDR3 DNA: TGCAGCGGGGGGGCAGACACTAACTATGGCTACACCTTC. The entire variable domain, with the rest obtained from reference TRBV29-1 and TRBJ1-2, is as follows: SAVISQKPSRDICQRGTSLTIQCQVDSQVTMMFWYRQQPGQSLTLIATANQGSEATYESGFVIDKFPISRPNLTFSTLTVSNMSPEDSSIYLCSGGADTNYGYTFGSGTRLTVV.

The chain has TRBV19 and TRBJ1-1, with 7 bases identical to TRBD1. The CDR3 has 14 residues. The V gene end was trimmed by 6 bases and the J gene end by 6 bases; junction bases not matched to a gene: 10. Germline lookup yields CDR1 LNHDA and CDR2 SQIVND (reference sequence). The CDR3 DNA follows: TGTGCCAGTAGGAATGACAGGGCCGGGGCTGAAGCTTTCTTT. Protein product: CASRNDRAGAEAFF. Full variable domain (rest looked up from reference TRBV19 and TRBJ1-1): DGGITQSPKYLFRKEGQNVTLSCEQNLNHDAMYWYRQDPGQGLRLIYYSQIVNDFQKGDIAEGYSVSREKKESFPLTVTSAQKNPTAFYLCASRNDRAGAEAFFGQGTRLTVV.

This clonotype was seen a handful of times. The chain uses TRBV7-2 and TRBJ1-1, with D unresolved. CDR3 length equals 13 residues. The germline V gene has CDR1 SGHTA and CDR2 FQGNSA. V shed 5 bases and J shed 2 bases, with 9 bases lying between them. CDR3 in DNA: TGTGCCAGCAGCGAGCAGAAAAACACTGAAGCTTTCTTT. Translated: CASSEQKNTEAFF. Based on the CDR3 plus reference TRBV7-2 and TRBJ1-1, the full variable domain is GAGVSQSPSNKVTEKGKDVELRCDPISGHTALYWYRQSLGQGLEFLIYFQGNSAPDKSGLPSDRFSAERTGGSVSTLTIQRTQQEDSAVYLCASSEQKNTEAFFGQGTRLTVV.

The chain is built from TRBV20-1 and TRBJ1-4; no reliable D call. The CDR3 loop spans 13 amino acids. Trimming shortened V by 1 base and J by 12 bases, and 15 bases separated the two germline ends. The germline CDR1 and CDR2 sequences are DFQATT and SNEGSKA (reference sequence). CDR3 loop: CSARGSPGAELFF. Written as DNA, the CDR3 is TGCAGTGCTAGAGGCAGCCCTGGTGCGGAACTGTTTTTT.

The rearrangement links TRBV7-8 to TRBJ2-7; TRBD1 matches at 8 bases. With 5 bases clipped from V and 5 bases from J, the junction kept 11 bases outside the gene matches. There are 15 residues in the CDR3. Germline CDR1 is SGHVS and CDR2 is FQNEAQ. CDR3 loop: CASSLGRDRLHEQYF. The CDR3 coding sequence is TGTGCCAGCAGCCTCGGTAGGGACAGGCTCCACGAGCAGTACTTC.

CDR3 sequence: CASSVETDSPLHF. DNA for the CDR3: TGTGCCAGCAGCGTAGAGACGGATTCACCCCTCCACTTT. The chain has TRBV9 and TRBJ1-6; D is uncertain. Germline V lookup: CDR1 SGDLS, CDR2 YYNGEE. CDR3 length equals 13 residues. Deletions cut 0 bases from V and 8 bases from J, with 6 bases between.

This clonotype was detected many times. The chain has TRBV7-8 and TRBJ2-1; 7 bases are a match to TRBD1. This CDR3 region has 17 residues. The germline V gene has CDR1 SGHVS and CDR2 FQNEAQ. V was clipped by 3 bases and J by 12 bases; unmatched bases: 20. CDR3 in DNA: TGTGCCAGCAGCTTTGAAGGGGGCCTCAGTTATGCAAATAGGCAGTTCTTC. This gives the protein CASSFEGGLSYANRQFF.

The CDR3 nucleotides are TGTGCCAGCAGCTCGGCCCAACTAGCGTTGTCCGTCGAGCAGTACTTC. Translated: CASSSAQLALSVEQYF. The chain recombines TRBV13 with TRBJ2-7; 7 positions match TRBD2. The CDR3 runs 16 residues. The germline V gene has CDR1 PRHDT and CDR2 FYEKMQ (reference sequence). The ends lost 4 bases at V and 6 bases at J; junction bases unmatched: 15.